This T cell receptor (beta chain) was captured by sequencing in a study of beta chain features in type 1 diabetes. The CDR3 has 15 amino acids. After removal of 4 bases from V and 2 bases from J, the junction contained 7 bases not matched to a gene. The V gene's germline CDR1 is SGHDT and CDR2 YYEEEE. Findings and caveats of the study: People with Type 1 diabetes carried modestly yet significantly shorter TCRB CDR3s in all four CD4+ subsets. Patients and controls would share equally any PCR tilt toward shorter templates.

This clone was detected only a few times. What it binds is unknown. The authors reverse transcribed all of the isolated RNA, so sequencing captured expressed TCRB transcripts. Measured with immunoSEQ multiplex PCR; TCRdb has only the in-frame clones, and not every one. In the table there are under 400,000 clones, around an eighth of which are singletons. The chain combines TRBV5-6 with TRBJ2-5; 8 nucleotides align to TRBD1. The specimen was naive CD4+ T cells from blood. The sequence was obtained from a woman aged 18-35 years with type 1 diabetes. CDR3 protein: CASSPRTGRQETQYF. The CDR3 DNA is TGTGCCAGCAGCCCCCGGACAGGGAGGCAAGAGACCCAGTACTTC.